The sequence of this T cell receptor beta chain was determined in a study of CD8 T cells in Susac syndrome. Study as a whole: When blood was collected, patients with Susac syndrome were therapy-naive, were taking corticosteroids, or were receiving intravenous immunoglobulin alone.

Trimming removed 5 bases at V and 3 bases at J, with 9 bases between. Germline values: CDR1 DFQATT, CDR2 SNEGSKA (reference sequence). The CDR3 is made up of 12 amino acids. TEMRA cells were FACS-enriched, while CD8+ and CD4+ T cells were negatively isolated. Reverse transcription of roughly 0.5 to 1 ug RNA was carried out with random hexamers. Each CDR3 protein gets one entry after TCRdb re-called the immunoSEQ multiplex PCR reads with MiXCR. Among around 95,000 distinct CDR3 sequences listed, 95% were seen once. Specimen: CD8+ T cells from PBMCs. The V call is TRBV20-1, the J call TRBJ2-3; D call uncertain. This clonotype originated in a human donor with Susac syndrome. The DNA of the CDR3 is TGCAGTGCTCCCCTGGGGACAGATACGCAGTATTTT. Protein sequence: CSAPLGTDTQYF.